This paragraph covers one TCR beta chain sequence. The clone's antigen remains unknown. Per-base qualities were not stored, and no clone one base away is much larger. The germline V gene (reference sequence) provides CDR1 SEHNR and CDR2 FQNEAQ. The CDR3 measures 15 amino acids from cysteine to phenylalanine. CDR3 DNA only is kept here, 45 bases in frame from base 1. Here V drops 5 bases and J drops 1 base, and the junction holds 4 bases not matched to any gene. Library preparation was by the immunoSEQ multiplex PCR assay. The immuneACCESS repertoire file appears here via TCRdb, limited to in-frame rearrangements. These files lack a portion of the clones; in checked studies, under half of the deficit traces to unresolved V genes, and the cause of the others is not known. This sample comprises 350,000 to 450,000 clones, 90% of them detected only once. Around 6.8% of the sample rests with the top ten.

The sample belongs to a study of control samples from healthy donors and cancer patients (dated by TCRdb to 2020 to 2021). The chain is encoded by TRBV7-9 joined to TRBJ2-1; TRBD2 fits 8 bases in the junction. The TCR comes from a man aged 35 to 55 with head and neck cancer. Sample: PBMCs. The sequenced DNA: TGTGCCAGCAGCATGACTAGCGCTTCCTACAATGAGCAGTTCTTC. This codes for CASSMTSASYNEQFF.